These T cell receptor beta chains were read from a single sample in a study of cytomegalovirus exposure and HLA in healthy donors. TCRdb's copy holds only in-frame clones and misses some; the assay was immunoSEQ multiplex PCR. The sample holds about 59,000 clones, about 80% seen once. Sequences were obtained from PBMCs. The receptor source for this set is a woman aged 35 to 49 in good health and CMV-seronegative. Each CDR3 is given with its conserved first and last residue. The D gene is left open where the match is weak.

CASSPNRGGFDEQFF | TRBJ2-1 | TRBV5-4 | .
CASSQGWTTDTQYF | TRBJ2-3 | TRBV5-6 | .
CASSQSTGPYGYTF | TRBJ1-2 | TRBV6-6 | .
CSVADRNEQYF | TRBJ2-7 | TRBV29-1 | .
CASRTDRGDNQPQHF | TRBJ1-5 | TRBV6-1 | TRBD1
CASSSLATDNYGYTF | TRBJ1-2 | TRBV27 | .
CASSADRGSGTDTQYF | TRBJ2-3 | TRBV19 | TRBD1
CASSIGFLTGFNQPQHF | TRBJ1-5 | TRBV19 | .
CASSLADFTDTQYF | TRBJ2-3 | TRBV5-1 | .
CASSSLAGGNYEQYF | TRBJ2-7 | TRBV19 | TRBD2
CASSQEGTGGRGTQYF | TRBJ2-5 | TRBV4-1 | TRBD2
CASSQVFRTSGRAYTGELFF | TRBJ2-2 | TRBV4-1 | TRBD2
CASSVMSGGAGGFSYNEQFF | TRBJ2-1 | TRBV9 | TRBD2
CASSQDPRDRQETQYF | TRBJ2-5 | TRBV4-1 | TRBD1
CAISRAPTSTEAFF | TRBJ1-1 | TRBV10-3 | .
CASSFRQGSYNEQFF | TRBJ2-1 | TRBV7-9 | TRBD1
CASSQYLLAGEDTQYF | TRBJ2-3 | TRBV7-3 | TRBD2
CASSWQDRSTDTQYF | TRBJ2-3 | TRBV5-1 | TRBD1
CASSKGDRGETQYF | TRBJ2-5 | TRBV21-1 | .
CASSGRTVSFSGANVLTF | TRBJ2-6 | TRBV7-6 | .
CASSQGAGVDEQFF | TRBJ2-1 | TRBV4-1 | .
CASSLDQGLAGPTQYF | TRBJ2-3 | TRBV11-2 | TRBD2
CASREQGRSGANVLTF | TRBJ2-6 | TRBV10-1 | .
CASSPPDDRSQPQHF | TRBJ1-5 | TRBV28 | .
CASSFSTVDTEAFF | TRBJ1-1 | TRBV18 | .
CASSGGAGSTEAFF | TRBJ1-1 | TRBV5-1 | .
CASSFSSGANVLTF | TRBJ2-6 | TRBV7-8 | .
CASSTGQGANTGELFF | TRBJ2-2 | TRBV11-2 | TRBD1
CASSLGTGTYEQYF | TRBJ2-7 | TRBV5-1 | TRBD1
CSVLDRGRYGYTF | TRBJ1-2 | TRBV29-1 | TRBD1
CASSRTGTGVNIQYF | TRBJ2-4 | TRBV5-1 | TRBD1
CASSARGDLGDYEQYF | TRBJ2-7 | TRBV9 | .
CASSLLPTVLSYNEQFF | TRBJ2-1 | TRBV28 | .
CATVIRDTEAFF | TRBJ1-1 | TRBV28 | .
CASSDTYEQYF | TRBJ2-7 | TRBV2 | .
CASSVTGLEDVGQYF | TRBJ2-7 | TRBV11-2 | TRBD2
CASSTQRGSNQPQHF | TRBJ1-5 | TRBV19 | .
CASSLEGVNPHTF | TRBJ1-2 | TRBV7-3 | .
CASSQVYASRETQYF | TRBJ2-5 | TRBV4-1 | .
CSVETMDSNYGYTF | TRBJ1-2 | TRBV29-1 | .
CASSVTGPPAGELFF | TRBJ2-2 | TRBV9 | .
CASKAGGFPYEQYF | TRBJ2-7 | TRBV5-8 | TRBD1
CASSQAGTGSSYEQYF | TRBJ2-7 | TRBV27 | TRBD1
CASRTGTGEMNTEAFF | TRBJ1-1 | TRBV10-2 | TRBD1
CASSQQRGTDTQYF | TRBJ2-3 | TRBV4-3 | .
CASSLGGQGAREKLFF | TRBJ1-4 | TRBV28 | TRBD1
CASSLGNSGSFNEQFF | TRBJ2-1 | TRBV5-4 | TRBD2
CASSPPGGHEQYF | TRBJ2-7 | TRBV10-1 | TRBD1
CASSVDRGTEAFF | TRBJ1-1 | TRBV9 | TRBD1